This TCR beta chain derives from a study of blood T cell repertoires in COVID-19. V was clipped by 4 bases and J by 14 bases, with 12 bases between them. The CDR3 consists of 11 residues. CDR1 MNHEY and CDR2 SVGAGI come from the germline V gene. Produced via immunoSEQ multiplex PCR; TCRdb's table is partial and in-frame only. In the table there are around 37,000 clones, more than 85% of which are singletons. Sample: peripheral blood. The clonotype comes from a woman of 80 years or more with acute or convalescent COVID-19. The chain recombines TRBV6-5 with TRBJ1-3; D is possibly TRBD1 (5 bases). The chain's CDR3 is CASSSSGGVYF. The CDR3 DNA follows: TGTGCCAGCAGTTCCTCCGGGGGAGTATATTTT.